The 24 T cell receptor beta chains reported below all come from one sample, sequenced in a study of CD4 T cells in relation to SARS-CoV-2 and coronaviruses. Clones were read by immunoSEQ multiplex PCR, and TCRdb kept only the in-frame ones, dropping some. The profile shows about 19,000 clones, 70% to 85% of them singletons. No antigens are known for them. Unexposed donor CD4+ T cells date from 2011-2018, before the COVID-19 pandemic. The cells were cultured for around ten days before CD4+ T cells were isolated. The sample consisted of CD4+ T cells from PBMCs, cultured in vitro. These receptors all stem from a human donor in good health.

The V call is TRBV18, the J call TRBJ2-7, with 8 bases matching TRBD2. With 5 bases clipped from V and 0 bases from J, the junction kept 6 bases outside the gene matches. Germline values: CDR1 KGHSH, CDR2 LQKENI. The CDR3 runs to 15 residues. CDR3 nucleotide sequence: TGTGCCAGCTCAATGGGTAGCGGGAACTCCTACGAGCAGTACTTC. This encodes CASSMGSGNSYEQYF.

This rearrangement joins TRBV4-1 to TRBJ2-2, with D perhaps TRBD1 (6 bases). V was trimmed by 1 base and J by 0 bases, leaving 9 bases between them. The germline gives CDR1 MGHRA, CDR2 YSYEKL. This CDR3 has 16 residues. For the CDR3, the DNA is TGCGCCAGCAGCCAAGCCGGGACACCGAACACCGGGGAGCTGTTTTTT. Amino acid sequence: CASSQAGTPNTGELFF.

V gene TRBV12-3 or TRBV12-4 combines with J gene TRBJ1-1, with 10 bases aligning to TRBD1. The V and J ends lost 8 bases and 8 bases, in that order; junction bases with no gene match: 8. The CDR3 covers 13 residues. CDR3 sequence (DNA): TGTGCCAGCGGACGGACAGGGGGTGCGGAAGCTTTCTTT. Translation: CASGRTGGAEAFF.

Written as DNA, the CDR3 is TGTGCCAGCAGCCCAGGACAGGGCACGGGCGAGACCCAGTACTTC. Its protein is CASSPGQGTGETQYF. The V gene is TRBV2, the J gene TRBJ2-5; 8 nucleotides line up with TRBD1. CDR1 is SNHLY, CDR2 FYNNEI, per germline. CDR3 size: 15 residues. Trimming at V came to 6 bases and at J to 5 bases, leaving 11 bases not matched to a gene.

V usage is TRBV6-5 and J usage is TRBJ2-1; TRBD2 agrees at 14 bases. Germline CDR1 is MNHEY and CDR2 is SVGAGI. The V gene end was trimmed by 5 bases and the J gene end by 8 bases; junction bases not matched to a gene: 5. The CDR3 has 15 amino acids. The DNA for the CDR3 is TGTGCCAGCAGTCTCGGGACTAGCGGGAGCGATGAGCAGTTCTTC. It translates to CASSLGTSGSDEQFF.

V gene TRBV3-1 (or the pseudogene TRBV3-2) combines with J gene TRBJ2-3; no reliable D call. The CDR3 loop spans 11 amino acids. V dropped 3 bases and J dropped 2 bases, with 0 bases sitting between them. Germline CDR1 and CDR2: LGHDT and YNNKEL (reference sequence). For the CDR3, the DNA is TGTGCCAGCAGCCACACAGATACGCAGTATTTT. It encodes CASSHTDTQYF.

This sequence joins TRBV6-5 and TRBJ1-1, with unresolved D. Germline values: CDR1 MNHEY, CDR2 SVGAGI. The CDR3 consists of 14 residues. The V gene lost 6 bases and the J gene lost 0 bases, with 11 bases spanning the gap. Here the CDR3 reads CASSSSGVNTEAFF. Written as DNA, the CDR3 is TGTGCCAGCAGCTCCTCGGGCGTGAACACTGAAGCTTTCTTT.

This clone is labeled medium-sized (0.01 to 0.1%). This chain connects TRBV7-6 to TRBJ2-3; D uncertain. This CDR3 spans 15 amino acids. Trimming shortened V by 2 bases and J by 1 base, and 10 bases separated the two germline ends. Germline values: CDR1 SGHVS, CDR2 FNYEAQ. The CDR3 DNA is TGTGCCAGCAGCTTATCAGAGTCACGCACAGATACGCAGTATTTT. Protein sequence: CASSLSESRTDTQYF.

The J gene is TRBJ2-7, the V gene TRBV30, with 11 bases identical to TRBD2. V gave up 3 bases and J gave up 6 bases; unmatched junction bases: 7. Germline lookup yields CDR1 GTSNPN and CDR2 SVGIG (reference sequence). This CDR3 spans 14 amino acids. The CDR3 nucleotides are TGTGCCTGGAGAATAGCGGGAGGGCCTTCCGAGCAGTACTTC. It codes for CAWRIAGGPSEQYF.

The chain combines TRBV12-3 or TRBV12-4 with TRBJ1-1; maybe TRBD1 (6 bases). Deletions cut 4 bases from V and 8 bases from J, with 8 bases between. CDR3 length: 11 amino acids. CDR3 protein: CASSSGTEAFF. DNA for the CDR3: TGTGCCAGCAGTTCCGGGACAGAAGCTTTCTTT.

This clone was recorded only once. The rearrangement joins TRBV5-1 to TRBJ1-3; possibly TRBD1 for D (5 bases). The V gene lost 4 bases and the J gene lost 0 bases, with 8 bases spanning the gap. The length of the CDR3 is 14 residues. Germline-derived CDR1 and CDR2 are SGHRS and YFSETQ. The chain's CDR3 is CASSPRGSGNTIYF. DNA for the CDR3: TGCGCCAGCAGCCCGAGGGGCTCTGGAAACACCATATATTTT.

V usage is TRBV6-5 and J usage is TRBJ1-5, with D perhaps matching TRBD1 (5 bases). The CDR3 covers 14 residues. With 7 bases removed from V and 3 bases from J, the gap between germline ends came to 13 bases. The germline V gene has CDR1 MNHEY and CDR2 SVGAGI. The chain's CDR3 is CASNSQGSNQPQHF. In nucleotides, the CDR3 is TGTGCCAGCAATTCGCAGGGCTCCAATCAGCCCCAGCATTTT.

The sample holds one count of this clone. The chain has TRBV6-4 and TRBJ2-3, with 8 bases identical to TRBD2. Trimming at V came to 4 bases and at J to 2 bases, leaving 2 bases not matched to a gene. The CDR3 is 14 amino acids. Germline CDR1 is MRHNA and CDR2 is SNTAGT. In DNA form, the CDR3 reads TGTGCCAGCAGTGCGGGAGGGCCCACAGATACGCAGTATTTT. It yields the protein CASSAGGPTDTQYF.

This chain links TRBV5-1 with TRBJ1-5, with D perhaps TRBD1 (5 bases). The CDR3 totals 15 residues. From germline, CDR1 is SGHRS and CDR2 YFSETQ. The germline V and J ends were trimmed by 2 bases and 6 bases, with 15 bases remaining between them. The CDR3, as DNA: TGCGCCAGCAGCTTACAGCCCGGGGGGGGTCAGCCCCAGCATTTT. Translated: CASSLQPGGGQPQHF.

This sequence joins TRBV9 and TRBJ1-2, with TRBD1 as a possible D gene (5 bases). Deletions cut 6 bases from V and 8 bases from J, with 20 bases between. This CDR3 contains 14 residues. CDR1 is SGDLS, CDR2 YYNGEE, per germline. The CDR3 loop reads CASNPGRPKGGYTF. The CDR3 DNA sequence: TGTGCCAGCAATCCAGGGAGGCCCAAGGGCGGCTACACCTTC.

The CDR3 reads CASTDISNQPQHF. The CDR3 nucleotides are TGTGCCAGCACAGATATTAGCAATCAGCCCCAGCATTTT. The gene calls are TRBV2 and TRBJ1-5; the D is unclear. The CDR3 has 13 amino acids. Germline V lookup: CDR1 SNHLY, CDR2 FYNNEI. With 7 bases removed from V and 0 bases from J, the gap between germline ends came to 7 bases.

The chain is built from TRBV5-5 and TRBJ2-5, with D unresolved. The length of the CDR3 is 12 residues. V lost 4 bases and J lost 4, with 8 bases in between. Per germline, CDR1 SGHKS and CDR2 YYEKEE (reference sequence). For the CDR3, the DNA is TGTGCCAGCAGCCGTCAACGAGAGACCCAGTACTTC. As protein: CASSRQRETQYF.

V is TRBV4-2 and J is TRBJ2-7, with a tentative D call TRBD1 (6 bases). The V end lost 0 bases, the J end lost 1 base, and 10 bases lay between the germline ends. The germline V gene has CDR1 LGHNA and CDR2 YNFKEQ. CDR3 length equals 15 residues. The CDR3, as DNA: TGTGCCAGCAGCCAAGATCCCCAGGGGTCCTACGAGCAGTACTTC. Protein sequence: CASSQDPQGSYEQYF.

In its sample, this clone was seen a few times. The rearrangement uses TRBV9 and TRBJ2-1; 7 bases fit TRBD2. The ends lost 1 base at V and 3 bases at J; junction bases unmatched: 13. The CDR3 consists of 18 residues. Germline-derived CDR1 and CDR2 are SGDLS and YYNGEE. The CDR3, as DNA: TGTGCCAGCAGCGTACGCGGGTCGGAGCGGGGCCGCTACAATGAGCAGTTCTTC. Its translation: CASSVRGSERGRYNEQFF.

The chain employs TRBV30 and TRBJ2-2; no reliable D call. V was cut by 3 bases and J by 1 base, with 6 bases left in between. The CDR3 consists of 13 residues. The V gene's germline CDR1 is GTSNPN and CDR2 SVGIG (reference sequence). CDR3 nucleotide sequence: TGTGCCTGGAGCTATCAGAACACCGGGGAGCTGTTTTTT. Translated, it gives CAWSYQNTGELFF.

This chain joins TRBV23-1 and TRBJ2-7; possibly TRBD1 for D (6 bases). TRBV23-1 is identified as an open reading frame with a role that is uncertain. The V end lost 0 bases, the J end lost 7 bases, and 16 bases lay between the germline ends. The CDR3 sequence is 15 residues long. The CDR3 region is CASSQSNRVLREQYF. For the CDR3, the DNA is TGCGCCAGCAGTCAATCCAACAGGGTATTGCGAGAGCAGTACTTC.

The chain is built from TRBV6-1 and TRBJ2-1, with D unresolved. There are 12 residues in the CDR3. In germline, CDR1 is MNHNS, CDR2 SASEGT. V was cut by 0 bases and J by 9 bases, with 6 bases left in between. The CDR3 DNA reads as TGTGCCAGCAGTGAAGCGGGGTCTGAGCAGTTCTTC. It yields the protein CASSEAGSEQFF.

J is TRBJ1-4 and V is TRBV20-1; D is possibly TRBD1 (5 bases). V lost 3 bases to trimming and J lost 6 bases, with 11 bases between them. CDR1 is DFQATT and CDR2 is SNEGSKA in the germline V gene (reference sequence). The CDR3 consists of 13 residues. The CDR3 protein is CSASSGTHEKLFF. In nucleotides, the CDR3 is TGCAGTGCTAGTTCCGGGACCCATGAAAAACTGTTTTTT.

This chain uses TRBV6-1 with TRBJ1-6; TRBD1 might be the D (6 bases). The V gene lost 2 bases and the J gene lost 8 bases, with 16 bases spanning the gap. Germline lookup yields CDR1 MNHNS and CDR2 SASEGT. This CDR3 contains 16 residues. CDR3 region: CASSEIDRWADSPLHF. The CDR3 coding sequence is TGTGCCAGCAGTGAAATAGACAGGTGGGCTGATTCACCCCTCCACTTT.